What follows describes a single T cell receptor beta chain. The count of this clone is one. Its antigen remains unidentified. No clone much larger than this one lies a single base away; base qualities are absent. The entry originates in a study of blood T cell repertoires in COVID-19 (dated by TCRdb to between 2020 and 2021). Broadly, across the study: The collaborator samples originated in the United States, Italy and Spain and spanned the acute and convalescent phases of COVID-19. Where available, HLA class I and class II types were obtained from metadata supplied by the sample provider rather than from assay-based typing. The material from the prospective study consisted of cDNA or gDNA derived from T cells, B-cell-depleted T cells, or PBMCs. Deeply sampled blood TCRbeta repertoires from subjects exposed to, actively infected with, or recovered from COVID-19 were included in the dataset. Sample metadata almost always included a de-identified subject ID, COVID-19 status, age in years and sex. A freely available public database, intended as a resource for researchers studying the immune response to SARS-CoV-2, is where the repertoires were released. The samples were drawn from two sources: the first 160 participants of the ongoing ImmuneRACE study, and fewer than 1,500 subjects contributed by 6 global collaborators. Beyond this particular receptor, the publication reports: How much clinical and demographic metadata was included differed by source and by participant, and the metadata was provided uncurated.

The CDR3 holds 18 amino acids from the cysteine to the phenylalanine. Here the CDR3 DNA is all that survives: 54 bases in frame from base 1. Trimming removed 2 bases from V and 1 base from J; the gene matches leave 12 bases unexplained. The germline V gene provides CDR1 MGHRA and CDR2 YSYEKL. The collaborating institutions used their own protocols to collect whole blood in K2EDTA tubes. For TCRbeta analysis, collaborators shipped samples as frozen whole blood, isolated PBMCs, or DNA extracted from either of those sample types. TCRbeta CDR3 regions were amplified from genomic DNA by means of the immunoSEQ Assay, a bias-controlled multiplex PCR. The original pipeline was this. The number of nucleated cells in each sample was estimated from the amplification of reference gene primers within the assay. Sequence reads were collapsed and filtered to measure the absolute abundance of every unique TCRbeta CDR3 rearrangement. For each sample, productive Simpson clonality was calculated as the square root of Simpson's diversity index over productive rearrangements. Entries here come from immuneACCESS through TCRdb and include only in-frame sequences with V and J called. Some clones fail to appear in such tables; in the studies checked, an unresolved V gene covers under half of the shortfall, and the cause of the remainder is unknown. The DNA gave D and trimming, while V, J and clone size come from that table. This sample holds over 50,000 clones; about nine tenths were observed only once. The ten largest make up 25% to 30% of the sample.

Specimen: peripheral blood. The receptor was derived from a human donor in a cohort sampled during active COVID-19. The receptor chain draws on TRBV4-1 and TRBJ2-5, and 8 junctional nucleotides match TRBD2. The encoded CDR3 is CASSQNPTAGVVQETQYF. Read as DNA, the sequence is TGCGCCAGCAGCCAAAATCCGACAGCGGGAGTGGTCCAAGAGACCCAGTACTTC.